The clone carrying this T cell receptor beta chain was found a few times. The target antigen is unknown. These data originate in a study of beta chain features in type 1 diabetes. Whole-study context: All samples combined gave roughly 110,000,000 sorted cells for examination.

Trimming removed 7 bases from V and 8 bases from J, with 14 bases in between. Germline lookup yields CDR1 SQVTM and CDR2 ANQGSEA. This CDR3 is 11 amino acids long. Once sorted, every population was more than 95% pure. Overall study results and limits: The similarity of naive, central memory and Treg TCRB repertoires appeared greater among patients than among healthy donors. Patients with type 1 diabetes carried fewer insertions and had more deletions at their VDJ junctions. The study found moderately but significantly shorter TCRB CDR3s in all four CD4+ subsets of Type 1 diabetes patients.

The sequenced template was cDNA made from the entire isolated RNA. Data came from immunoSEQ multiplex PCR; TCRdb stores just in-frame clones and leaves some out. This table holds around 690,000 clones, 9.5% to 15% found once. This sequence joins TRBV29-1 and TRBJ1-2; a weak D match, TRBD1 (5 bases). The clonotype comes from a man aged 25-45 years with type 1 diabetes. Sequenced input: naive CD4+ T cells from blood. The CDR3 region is CSAYGGDGYTF. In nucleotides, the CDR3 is TGCAGCGCATACGGGGGGGACGGCTACACCTTC.